This TCR beta chain is drawn from a study of cytomegalovirus exposure and HLA in healthy donors. Concerning this clone itself: The antigen remains unidentified.

PCR was performed using 60 Vbeta and 13 Jbeta primers. Clones were read by immunoSEQ multiplex PCR, and TCRdb kept only the in-frame ones, dropping some. This sample has over 140,000 clones, with approximately 82% found just once. Study-wide results and caveats: High specificity and sensitivity for cytomegalovirus status were reported for the classifier.

This TCR came from a young man in good health and CMV-seropositive. Sequencing was carried out using PBMCs.

In DNA form, the CDR3 reads TGTGCCACGACAGGGGAAGATAATTCACCCCTCCACTTT. Protein sequence: CATTGEDNSPLHF. The chain recombines TRBV2 with TRBJ1-6, with 8 bases identical to TRBD1. The J segment lost 5 bases and the V segment lost 10 bases, leaving 4 bases of the junction unmatched. The CDR3 is 13 amino acids. Germline CDR1 is SNHLY and CDR2 is FYNNEI.